This record looks at one T cell receptor beta chain sequence and its context. Trimming took off 3 bases at V and 4 bases at J, with 21 bases between the two ends. Germline V gene data show CDR1 as SGHDN and CDR2 as FVKESK. The CDR3 is 17 amino acids. Sequencing used immunoSEQ multiplex PCR; TCRdb keeps in-frame clones, though not all of them. Of roughly 410,000 clones detected, 90% to 98% appear once; the ten largest clones hold around 0.32%. This record comes from a study of shared clonotypes between healthy human individuals. This chain connects TRBV14 to TRBJ2-5, with a possible D match to TRBD1 (7 bases). The sample comprised memory CD8+ T cells sorted from blood. Subset in this sample: CD45RO+ cells pooled with CCR7-negative TemRA cells. The clonotype comes from a man aged 25 to 45 in good health. Here the CDR3 reads CASSHAPRPQGGETQYF. The CDR3 region has the DNA TGTGCCAGCAGCCATGCCCCCAGGCCCCAGGGGGGAGAGACCCAGTACTTC. Looking up the rest from reference TRBV14 and TRBJ2-5 gives the full variable domain: EAGVTQFPSHSVIEKGQTVTLRCDPISGHDNLYWYRRVMGKEIKFLLHFVKESKQDESGMPNNRFLAERTGGTYSTLKVQPAELEDSGVYFCASSHAPRPQGGETQYFGPGTRLLVL.